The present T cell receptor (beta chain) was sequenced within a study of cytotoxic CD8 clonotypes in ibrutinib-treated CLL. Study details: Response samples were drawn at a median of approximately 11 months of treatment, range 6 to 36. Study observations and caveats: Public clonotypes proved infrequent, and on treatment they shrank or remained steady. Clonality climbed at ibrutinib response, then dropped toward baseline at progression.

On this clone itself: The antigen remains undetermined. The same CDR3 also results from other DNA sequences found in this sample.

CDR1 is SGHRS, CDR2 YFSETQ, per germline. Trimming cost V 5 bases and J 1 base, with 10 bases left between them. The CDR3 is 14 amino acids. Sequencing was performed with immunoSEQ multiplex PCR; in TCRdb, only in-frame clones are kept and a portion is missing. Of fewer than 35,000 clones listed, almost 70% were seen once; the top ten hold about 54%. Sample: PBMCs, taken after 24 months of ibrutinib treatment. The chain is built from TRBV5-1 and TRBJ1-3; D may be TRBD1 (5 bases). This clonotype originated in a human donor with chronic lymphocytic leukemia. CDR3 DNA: TGCGCCAGCAGTCTTGGGGCGTCTGGAAACACCATATATTTT. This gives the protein CASSLGASGNTIYF.